These 6 T cell receptor beta chains share one sample of origin, sequenced in a study of blood T cell repertoires in COVID-19. Profiled with immunoSEQ multiplex PCR; TCRdb holds only in-frame clones, not every one. The sample records 200,000 or so clones, about 91% being singletons. The specimen sequenced was PBMCs or T cells enriched from blood (not recorded which). These receptors were collected from a woman aged 40 to 49 with acute COVID-19.

The chain has TRBV6-2 or TRBV6-3 and TRBJ2-7, with 9 bases identical to TRBD2. Germline V gene data show CDR1 as MNHEY and CDR2 as SVGEGT. The CDR3 runs to 14 residues. V lost 3 bases to trimming and J lost 3 bases; unmatched junction nucleotides: 3. The CDR3 DNA reads as TGTGCCAGCAGTTATGGGACTAGCAACTACGAGCAGTACTTC. Its protein product is CASSYGTSNYEQYF.

This clone was seen once. This sequence joins TRBV4-1 and TRBJ1-2, with D possibly matching TRBD1 (6 bases). Germline-derived CDR1 and CDR2 are MGHRA and YSYEKL. V was pared by 1 base and J by 2 bases, with 11 bases between. There are 15 residues in the CDR3. CDR3 region: CASSQAVDRNYGYTF. DNA of the CDR3: TGCGCCAGCAGCCAAGCGGTCGACAGGAACTATGGCTACACCTTC.

J is TRBJ1-2 and V is TRBV9, with 7 bases identical to TRBD1. The trim removed 3 bases at V and 2 bases at J, leaving 7 bases unmatched. The CDR3 is made up of 15 amino acids. Per germline, CDR1 SGDLS and CDR2 YYNGEE. CDR3 sequence: CASSGETGQNYGYTF. CDR3 nucleotides: TGTGCCAGCAGCGGAGAGACGGGACAGAACTATGGCTACACCTTC.

The chain is built from TRBV10-3 and TRBJ2-5, with TRBD2 matching over 10 bases. CDR3 length: 15 residues. V shed 10 bases and J 5 bases; nucleotides not matched to a gene: 13. Germline V gene data show CDR1 as ENHRY and CDR2 as SYGVKD. This CDR3 reads CATVTSGRAGETQYF. Written as DNA, the CDR3 is TGTGCCACCGTAACCAGCGGGAGGGCCGGGGAGACCCAGTACTTC.

The CDR3: CASSITGSSRREQFF. CDR3 DNA: TGTGCCAGCAGTATAACAGGGTCTTCTCGGCGAGAGCAGTTCTTC. This chain joins TRBV28 and TRBJ2-1, with TRBD1 as a possible D gene (6 bases). The germline V and J ends were trimmed by 5 bases and 10 bases, with 21 bases remaining between them. Per the germline V gene, CDR1 is MDHEN and CDR2 is SYDVKM. The CDR3 has 15 residues.

The chain links TRBV14 to TRBJ1-4; D not resolved. Germline V CDR1 and CDR2: SGHDN, FVKESK. This CDR3 contains 14 residues. Trimming cost V 4 bases and J 5 bases, with 11 bases left between them. In DNA form, the CDR3 reads TGTGCCAGCAGCCCCTTGTGGGCGAATGAAAAACTGTTTTTT. It is translated as CASSPLWANEKLFF.